This TCR beta chain appears in the sequencing data of a study of shared T cell receptors in the human thymus. Trimming removed 1 base from V and 6 bases from J; junction bases left unmatched: 15. Germline values: CDR1 SGHTA, CDR2 FQGNSA. This CDR3 is 18 amino acids long. Method: immunoSEQ multiplex PCR; TCRdb's copy keeps in-frame clones and lacks some. The table lists just under 550,000 clones, 75% to 80% of them singletons. The data also belong to a second study, concerning human thymus T cells. From that study: The thymus was resected at corrective cardiac surgery. V and J gene usage appeared biased in thymic and blood repertoires.

This clonotype was sampled from a boy younger than two with a congenital heart defect. The V call is TRBV7-2, the J call TRBJ2-7; 10 positions match TRBD2. Sequenced input: thymocytes. The CDR3 bases are TGTGCCAGCAGCTTAGGAGGTTCTAGCGGGAGTTGGGGTTGCGAGCAGTACTTC. Encoded protein: CASSLGGSSGSWGCEQYF. Drawing the rest from reference TRBV7-2 and TRBJ2-7, the complete variable domain is GAGVSQSPSNKVTEKGKDVELRCDPISGHTALYWYRQSLGQGLEFLIYFQGNSAPDKSGLPSDRFSAERTGGSVSTLTIQRTQQEDSAVYLCASSLGGSSGSWGCEQYFGPGTRLTVT.